These 23 T cell receptor beta chains were all obtained from the same sample, sequenced in a study of post-analysis software for immune sequencing data. Findings and limits, study-wide: Four or five TRBV segments were significantly more frequent in patients than in controls. TRBV5-6, TRBV5-1 and TRBV20-1 were among these segments.

Researchers reported that TCR beta cDNA libraries carried unique molecular identifiers. MiXCR, applied by TCRdb to the PCR reads, yields one record per CDR3 protein. The sample includes about 760,000 distinct CDR3 sequences, 30% of them seen just once. These TCRs are of unknown antigen specificity. Sequencing used blood. All receptors come from a girl under 18 with multiple sclerosis.

A few counts support this clonotype. The V gene is TRBV20-1, the J gene TRBJ2-7; 11 bases map to TRBD2. The germline V gene encodes CDR1 DFQATT and CDR2 SNEGSKA (reference sequence). This CDR3 has 17 residues. The J segment lost 1 base and the V segment lost 5 bases, leaving 13 bases of the junction unmatched. The CDR3 DNA is TGCAGTGCTGCCCGCGGGGTCGCTAGCGGGAGGTCCTACGAGCAGTACTTC. Translating gives CSAARGVASGRSYEQYF.

This clonotype was counted a few times. The rearrangement uses TRBV28 and TRBJ2-7; possible D gene TRBD1, 5 bases. The CDR3 totals 12 residues. The V gene lost 6 bases and the J gene lost 5 bases, with 11 bases spanning the gap. Germline CDR1 MDHEN, CDR2 SYDVKM. This chain's CDR3 is CASRSGSHEQYF. In nucleotides, the CDR3 is TGTGCCAGCAGATCAGGGTCCCACGAGCAGTACTTC.

This clonotype was seen a few times. The chain couples TRBV29-1 to TRBJ2-1; TRBD2 matches 10 bases. The CDR3 is made up of 15 amino acids. Germline V gene sequence: CDR1 SQVTM, CDR2 ANQGSEA. V trimming: 4 bases; J trimming: 10 bases; junction bases outside the gene matches: 13. The DNA of the CDR3 is TGCAGCGTTGTTAGCGCAGAAGCGGGGGGGTTGGAGCAGTTCTTC. It encodes CSVVSAEAGGLEQFF.

The gene calls are TRBV6-1 and TRBJ2-1; no clear D. V gave up 8 bases and J gave up 7 bases, with 9 bases separating them. The CDR3 is made up of 11 amino acids. Per the germline V gene, CDR1 is MNHNS and CDR2 is SASEGT. In nucleotides, the CDR3 is TGTGCCAGCGCATTCCGGAATGAGCAGTTCTTC. As protein: CASAFRNEQFF.

This clonotype appeared a few times. The rearrangement links TRBV29-1 to TRBJ2-1, with D possibly being TRBD2 (5 bases). The CDR3 is 14 amino acids. The germline V gene encodes CDR1 SQVTM and CDR2 ANQGSEA. V was cut by 3 bases and J by 3 bases, with 12 bases left in between. CDR3 in amino acids: CSVEAGGDYNEQFF. The CDR3 DNA reads TGCAGCGTTGAGGCGGGCGGTGACTACAATGAGCAGTTCTTC.

The gene calls are TRBV28 and TRBJ2-2; D possibly corresponds to TRBD1 (5 bases). CDR1 and CDR2 from the germline V gene are MDHEN and SYDVKM. The CDR3 contains 15 residues. V dropped 1 base and J dropped 4 bases, with 10 bases sitting between them. The CDR3 nucleotides are TGTGCCAGCAGTTTATCTTCAGGGTTCACCGGGGAGCTGTTTTTT. Its protein is CASSLSSGFTGELFF.

The chain links TRBV7-2 to TRBJ2-7; perhaps TRBD2 as D (5 bases). The DNA end is a closer match to TRBJ2-4, so the J assignment may be wrong. Germline V gene data show CDR1 as SGHTA and CDR2 as FQGNSA. This CDR3 spans 14 amino acids. The chain's CDR3 is CASSSDYGENIQYF. The CDR3 nucleotides read TGTGCCAGCAGCTCAGACTACGGGGAAAACATTCAGTACTTC.

To note about this clonotype: A much larger clone lies one base from this, so it may be a read error. The rearrangement links TRBV10-3 to TRBJ1-2, with TRBD1 matching over 7 bases. V shed 2 bases, J shed 5 bases, and the junction held 5 bases outside the gene matches. The germline V gene has CDR1 ENHRY and CDR2 SYGVKD. This CDR3 comprises 14 residues. CDR3: CAISERRQGYGYTF. DNA of the CDR3: TGTGCCATCAGTGAGCGTAGACAGGGATATGGCTACACCTTC.

In the case of this clonotype: The junction and the germline gene differ at one end; a read error may be behind it. The chain carries TRBV4-1 and TRBJ2-7, with D possibly being TRBD2 (7 bases). The CDR3 is 17 amino acids. The germline V gene encodes CDR1 MGHRA and CDR2 YSYEKL. The CDR3 loop is CVSSQGPSRGGTYEQYF. The CDR3 DNA is TGCGTCAGCAGCCAAGGCCCTAGCAGGGGAGGGACCTACGAGCAGTACTTC.

The V gene is TRBV6-2 or TRBV6-3, the J gene TRBJ2-1; TRBD2 aligns across 8 bases. Looked up from germline, CDR1 is MNHEY and CDR2 is SVGEGT. V lost 5 bases to trimming and J lost 6 bases; unmatched junction nucleotides: 12. This CDR3 region has 16 residues. The CDR3 coding sequence is TGTGCCAGCAGTCTATATAGCGGGGTGAACTTCAATGAGCAGTTCTTC. Amino acids: CASSLYSGVNFNEQFF.

The table lists this clonotype with a count of one. This chain uses TRBV28 with TRBJ2-7; 8 bases are shared with TRBD1. V was pared by 8 bases and J by 4 bases, with 13 bases of the junction left unmatched. This CDR3 spans 15 amino acids. CDR1 is MDHEN, CDR2 SYDVKM, per germline. The CDR3 DNA reads TGTGCCAGCGAGCTTGATAGGACAGGGAATTACGAGCAGTACTTC. Encoded protein: CASELDRTGNYEQYF.

The rearrangement joins TRBV7-9 to TRBJ2-7; the D call may be TRBD1 or TRBD2 (5 bases each). The germline V and J ends were trimmed by 3 bases and 1 base, with 13 bases remaining between them. CDR1 and CDR2 from the germline V gene are SEHNR and FQNEAQ (reference sequence). The length of the CDR3 is 15 residues. The CDR3 here is CASSFPGPHSYEQYF. The CDR3 DNA reads TGTGCCAGCAGCTTTCCGGGACCTCATTCCTACGAGCAGTACTTC.

The rearrangement uses TRBV11-2 and TRBJ2-3; 8 bases fit TRBD1. Losses at the gene ends were 5 bases for V and 2 bases for J; bases not matched to a gene: 9. This CDR3 has 16 amino acids. CDR1 and CDR2 from the germline V gene are SGHAT and FQNNGV. The CDR3: CASSPRQGAITDTQYF. CDR3 coding DNA: TGTGCCAGCAGCCCCCGTCAGGGGGCGATCACAGATACGCAGTATTTT.

This clonotype turned up a few times. The chain combines TRBV20-1 with TRBJ1-5; D unclear. Deletions cut 5 bases from V and 1 base from J, with 9 bases between. The germline V gene has CDR1 DFQATT and CDR2 SNEGSKA (reference sequence). The CDR3 spans 13 residues. The CDR3 protein is CSAAPASNQPQHF. The CDR3 DNA sequence: TGCAGTGCTGCCCCTGCGAGCAATCAGCCCCAGCATTTT.

In its sample, this clonotype was seen a few times. This rearrangement joins TRBV28 to TRBJ2-1; 10 bases are a match to TRBD2. The J segment lost 5 bases and the V segment lost 4 bases, leaving 2 bases of the junction unmatched. Germline CDR1 reads MDHEN; CDR2 reads SYDVKM. CDR3 length equals 14 residues. This chain's CDR3 is CASSWTSGDNEQFF. CDR3 bases: TGTGCCAGCAGTTGGACTAGCGGAGACAATGAGCAGTTCTTC.

This clonotype was picked up a small number of times. The chain combines TRBV27 with TRBJ2-7, with TRBD2 matching over 9 bases. J was trimmed by 7 bases and V by 8 bases; bases with no gene match: 12. Germline-derived CDR1 and CDR2 are MNHEY and SMNVEV (reference sequence). The CDR3 length is 14 residues. The CDR3 DNA is TGTGCCAGCGGATTTTCCGGGACTAGCCGGGAGCAGTACTTC. Its translation is CASGFSGTSREQYF.

This chain uses TRBV29-1 with TRBJ2-7, with a weak D call TRBD1 (6 bases). CDR3 size: 11 residues. Germline values: CDR1 SQVTM, CDR2 ANQGSEA. Between the trimmed V and J ends, which lost 7 bases and 3 bases, there was a span of 10 bases. CDR3 amino acids: CSAQGGYEQYF. The DNA of the CDR3 is TGCAGCGCCCAAGGGGGCTACGAGCAGTACTTC.

The CDR3 region is CSVDWGGTEAFF. Here the CDR3 DNA reads TGCAGCGTTGATTGGGGGGGTACTGAAGCTTTCTTT. J is TRBJ1-1 and V is TRBV29-1, with a possible D match to TRBD1 (5 bases). This CDR3 is 12 amino acids long. V gave up 3 bases and J gave up 5 bases, with 10 bases separating them. CDR1 and CDR2 (germline): SQVTM, ANQGSEA.

The chain joins TRBV7-2 to TRBJ2-1; D gene uncertain. CDR1 SGHTA and CDR2 FQGNSA come from the germline V gene. V lost 1 base and J lost 12, with 13 bases in between. This CDR3 has 13 residues. In DNA form, the CDR3 reads TGTGCCAGCAGCTTAGGCGAGGACCTATCGCAGTTCTTC. The encoded protein is CASSLGEDLSQFF.

This clonotype was seen a few times. The chain carries TRBV6-6 and TRBJ2-3; D may match TRBD1 or TRBD2 (5 bases each). The CDR3 sequence is 15 residues long. Trimming cost V 3 bases and J 5 bases, with 15 bases left between them. CDR1 is MNHNY, CDR2 SVGAGI, per germline (reference sequence). The CDR3 loop is CASSYTGTYRDTQYF. The CDR3, as DNA: TGTGCCAGCAGTTATACCGGGACCTACCGAGATACGCAGTATTTT.

V and J are TRBV3-1 and TRBJ2-7, with 10 bases aligning to TRBD2. V gave up 3 bases and J gave up 7 bases; unmatched junction bases: 12. Germline V gives CDR1 LGHDT, CDR2 YNNKEL (reference sequence). The length of the CDR3 is 16 residues. CDR3 residues: CASSQDLAGDFREQYF. The CDR3 DNA is TGTGCCAGCAGCCAGGACCTAGCGGGAGATTTCAGAGAGCAGTACTTC.

In its sample, this clonotype was seen many times. The chain joins TRBV5-1 to TRBJ2-6, with D hard to call. The V gene lost 0 bases and the J gene lost 0 bases, with 4 bases spanning the gap. CDR3 length: 15 residues. CDR1 SGHRS and CDR2 YFSETQ come from the germline V gene. CDR3 amino acids: CASSLVSSGANVLTF. CDR3 nucleotide sequence: TGCGCCAGCAGCTTGGTTTCCTCTGGGGCCAACGTCCTGACTTTC.

The table lists this clonotype with a few counts. The chain is built from TRBV9 and TRBJ2-1; D might be TRBD1 or TRBD2, each matching 5 bases. Germline V gives CDR1 SGDLS, CDR2 YYNGEE. The CDR3 loop spans 12 amino acids. The ends were cut back, 2 bases at V and 10 bases at J, with 10 bases in the middle. In nucleotides, the CDR3 is TGTGCCAGCAGCGTGGGGGTCGGGGAGCAGTTCTTC. Translated, it gives CASSVGVGEQFF.